The clone carrying this T cell receptor (beta chain) was detected a few times. Its antigen is undetermined. The CDR3 spans 19 residues. Looked up from germline, CDR1 is MNHEY and CDR2 is SVGEGT. The trim removed 2 bases at V and 0 bases at J, leaving 10 bases unmatched. This entry comes from a study of T cells in Graves' hyperthyroidism and ophthalmopathy. Disease duration under 2 months; hyperthyroidism patients were aged 18 to 65. Study results and caveats: Ophthalmopathy was separated from stable hyperthyroidism by a 13 V-J model. Researchers found most expanded thyroid clonotypes above 0.001 in blood as well.

RNA transcripts were the template for amplifying TCR beta CDR3 regions. An initial round of RT-PCR targeting the TCR CDR3 relied on the HTBI primer set. TCRdb called the multiplex PCR reads again in MiXCR, with one record for every CDR3 protein. The sample shows fewer than 750,000 distinct CDR3 sequences, roughly 46% of them seen only once. This chain links TRBV6-2 or TRBV6-3 with TRBJ2-6, with 7 bases fitting TRBD1. The sequencing input was peripheral blood or thyroid tissue (not recorded which). This receptor was identified in a young woman with Graves' hyperthyroidism. The DNA for the CDR3 is TGTGCCAGCAGTTACACCCCCGGGACAGTGGACTCTGGGGCCAACGTCCTGACTTTC. The encoded protein is CASSYTPGTVDSGANVLTF.